The next 3 T cell receptor beta chains were all read from a single sample in a study of blood T cell repertoires in COVID-19 (dated by TCRdb to 2019 to 2021). Library preparation employed the immunoSEQ multiplex PCR assay. Here the immuneACCESS table is served through TCRdb, limited to in-frame sequences with V and J called. Missing clones are a known gap in these copies; in checked studies unresolved V genes cover under half, and the rest lacks a known reason. The sample table records around 21,000 clones; about 87% of these occur just once. The leading ten clones occupy approximately 6.3% of the sample. The material sequenced was peripheral blood. These receptors were taken from a woman aged 80 or older with active COVID-19.

This clone was seen more than once but under ten times. The chain has TRBV6-5 and TRBJ1-6; D remains ambiguous. The CDR3 is made up of 13 amino acids. The V and J ends lost 4 bases and 10 bases respectively, with 11 bases between them. Germline CDR1 is MNHEY and CDR2 is SVGAGI. The DNA of the CDR3 is TGTGCCAGCAGTTTGGAACGGAGGTCACCCCTCCACTTT. Translating it yields CASSLERRSPLHF.

The chain recombines TRBV6-2 or TRBV6-3 with TRBJ2-3; D call uncertain. Trimming stripped 0 bases from V and 2 bases from J, with 6 bases between. CDR1 is MNHEY and CDR2 is SVGEGT in the germline V gene. This CDR3 has 14 amino acids. The CDR3 protein is CASSYSSFTDTQYF. DNA for the CDR3: TGTGCCAGCAGTTACTCTTCCTTCACAGATACGCAGTATTTT.

The rearrangement joins TRBV12-3 or TRBV12-4 to TRBJ1-5; D is ambiguous. Trimming shortened V by 4 bases and J by 7 bases, and 11 bases separated the two germline ends. The CDR3 extends over 13 amino acids. The CDR3 DNA sequence: TGTGCCAGCAGTTCCCATCAACAGCAGCCCCAGCATTTT. This gives the protein CASSSHQQQPQHF.